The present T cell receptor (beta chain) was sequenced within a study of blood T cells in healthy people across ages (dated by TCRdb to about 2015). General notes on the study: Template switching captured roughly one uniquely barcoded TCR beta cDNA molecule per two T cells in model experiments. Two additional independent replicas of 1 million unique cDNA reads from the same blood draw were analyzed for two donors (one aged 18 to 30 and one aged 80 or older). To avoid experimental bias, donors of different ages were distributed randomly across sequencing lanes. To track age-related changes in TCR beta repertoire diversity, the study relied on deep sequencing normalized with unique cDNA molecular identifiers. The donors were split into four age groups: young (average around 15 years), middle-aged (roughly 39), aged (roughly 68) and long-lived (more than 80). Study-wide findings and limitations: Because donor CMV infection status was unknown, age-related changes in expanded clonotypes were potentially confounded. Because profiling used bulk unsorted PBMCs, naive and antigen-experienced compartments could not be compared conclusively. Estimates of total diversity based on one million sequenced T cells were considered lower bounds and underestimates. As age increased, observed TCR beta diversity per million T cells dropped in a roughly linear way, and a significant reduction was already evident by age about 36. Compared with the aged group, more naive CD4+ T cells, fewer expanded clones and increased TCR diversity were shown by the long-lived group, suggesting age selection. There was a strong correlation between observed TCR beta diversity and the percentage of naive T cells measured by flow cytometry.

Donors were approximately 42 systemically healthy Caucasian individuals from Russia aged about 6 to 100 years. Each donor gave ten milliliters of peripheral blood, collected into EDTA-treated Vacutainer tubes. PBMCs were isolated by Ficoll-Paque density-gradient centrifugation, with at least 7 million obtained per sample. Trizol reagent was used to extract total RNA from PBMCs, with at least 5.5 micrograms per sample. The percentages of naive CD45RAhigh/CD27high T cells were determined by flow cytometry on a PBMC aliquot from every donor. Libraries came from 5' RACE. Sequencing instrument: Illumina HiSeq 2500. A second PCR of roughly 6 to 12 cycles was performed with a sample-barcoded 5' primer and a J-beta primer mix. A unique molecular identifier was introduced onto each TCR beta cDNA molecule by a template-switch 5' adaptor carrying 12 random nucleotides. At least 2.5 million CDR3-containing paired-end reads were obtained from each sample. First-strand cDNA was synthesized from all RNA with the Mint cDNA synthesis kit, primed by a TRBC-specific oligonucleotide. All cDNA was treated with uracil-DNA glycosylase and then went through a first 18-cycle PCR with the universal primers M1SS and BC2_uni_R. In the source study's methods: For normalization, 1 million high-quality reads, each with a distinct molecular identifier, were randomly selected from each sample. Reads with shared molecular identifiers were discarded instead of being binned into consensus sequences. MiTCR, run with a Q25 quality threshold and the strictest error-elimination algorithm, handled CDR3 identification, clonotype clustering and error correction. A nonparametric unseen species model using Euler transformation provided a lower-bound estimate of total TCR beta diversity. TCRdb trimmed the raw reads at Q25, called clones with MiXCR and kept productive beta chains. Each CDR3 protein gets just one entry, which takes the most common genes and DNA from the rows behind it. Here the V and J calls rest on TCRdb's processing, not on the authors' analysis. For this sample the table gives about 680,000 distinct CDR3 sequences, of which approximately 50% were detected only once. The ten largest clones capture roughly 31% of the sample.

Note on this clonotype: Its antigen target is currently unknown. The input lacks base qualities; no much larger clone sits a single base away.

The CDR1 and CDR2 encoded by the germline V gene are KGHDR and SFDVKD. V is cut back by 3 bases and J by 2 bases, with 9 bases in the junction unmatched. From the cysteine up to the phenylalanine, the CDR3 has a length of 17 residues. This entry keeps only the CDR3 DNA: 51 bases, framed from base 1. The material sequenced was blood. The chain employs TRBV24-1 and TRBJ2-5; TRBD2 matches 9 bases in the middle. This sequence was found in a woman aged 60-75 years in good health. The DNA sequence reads TGTGCCACCAGTGATGGCCTAGCGGGAATTCGGCAAGAGACCCAGTACTTC. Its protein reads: CATSDGLAGIRQETQYF.